The rows below give T cell receptor beta chains drawn from one sample of a study of T cell responses to AZD1222 COVID-19 vaccine. TCRdb's copy holds only in-frame clones and misses some; the assay was immunoSEQ multiplex PCR. The sample lists over 150,000 clones; roughly nine tenths were seen once. Sample: peripheral blood, taken on day 0 of AZD1222 vaccination. All receptors derive from an adult in good health. CDR3s include the opening cysteine and the closing phenylalanine or tryptophan. D genes are given only for firm matches. Only some rows state a clone size, as once, few, many or a class for expanded clones.

clone_size | d_call | j_call | v_call | cdr3_aa | cdr3_nt
. | . | TRBJ2-3 | TRBV11-3 | CASSLGRGGTDTQYF | TGTGCCAGCAGCTTAGGCAGGGGGGGCACAGATACGCAGTATTTT
. | TRBD1 | TRBJ1-2 | TRBV12-3/TRBV12-4 | CASRWTGGYTF | TGTGCCAGCAGATGGACAGGGGGCTACACCTTC
. | TRBD1 | TRBJ2-2 | TRBV4-3 | CASSRNWGQGTDTGELFF | TGCGCCAGCAGCCGAAACTGGGGACAGGGGACGGACACCGGGGAGCTGTTTTTT
. | TRBD1 | TRBJ2-7 | TRBV7-9 | CASRGQGRQYEQYF | TGTGCCAGCAGGGGACAGGGGCGGCAATACGAGCAGTACTTC
once | . | TRBJ1-4 | TRBV6-5 | CASSYGPGNEKLFF | TGTGCCAGCAGTTATGGACCGGGAAATGAAAAACTGTTTTTT
once | TRBD1 | TRBJ1-1 | TRBV4-2 | CASSQGQGGTEAFF | TGTGCCAGCAGCCAAGGACAGGGGGGGACTGAAGCTTTCTTT
. | . | TRBJ1-4 | TRBV5-6 | CASSLGQLNEKLFF | TGTGCCAGCAGCTTGGGACAGCTTAATGAAAAACTGTTTTTT
. | TRBD2 | TRBJ2-1 | TRBV4-1 | CASRSGLAGDNEQFF | TGCGCCAGCCGCTCGGGACTAGCGGGGGACAATGAGCAGTTCTTC
. | TRBD1 | TRBJ1-2 | TRBV19 | CASSDRDRERGYTF | TGTGCCAGTAGTGACCGAGACAGGGAGCGAGGCTACACCTTC
. | . | TRBJ1-5 | TRBV6-5 | CASRRQQNQPQHF | TGTGCCAGCAGGAGACAGCAAAATCAGCCCCAGCATTTT